These T cell receptor beta chains were read from a single sample in a study of blood T cell repertoires in COVID-19. The protocol was immunoSEQ multiplex PCR, while the TCRdb copy is restricted to in-frame clones and leaves out a portion. This table holds fewer than 150,000 clones, about 88% found once. The material sequenced was peripheral blood. The receptors were sampled from a human donor in a cohort sampled during active COVID-19. CDR3s include the opening cysteine and the closing phenylalanine or tryptophan. A D gene is named only where the DNA matches it firmly. Clone size is shown for a subset of rows, as once, few, many or a class of expanded clone.

d_call,v_call,j_call,clone_size,cdr3_aa,cdr3_nt
TRBD2,TRBV28,TRBJ2-7,few,CASTITHSLAGIYEQYF,TGTGCCAGCACCATCACCCATAGTCTAGCGGGGATATACGAGCAGTACTTC
.,TRBV5-1,TRBJ1-5,.,CASSLEAGSNQPQHF,TGCGCCAGCAGCTTGGAGGCAGGGTCAAATCAGCCCCAGCATTTT
TRBD1,TRBV7-2,TRBJ2-7,few,CASSWTGFSYEQYF,TGTGCCAGCAGCTGGACAGGGTTCAGCTACGAGCAGTACTTC
.,TRBV28,TRBJ1-4,.,CASNPWGANEKLFF,TGTGCCAGCAACCCATGGGGGGCTAATGAAAAACTGTTTTTT
TRBD1,TRBV5-4,TRBJ1-4,.,CASSLTGTGVGGKLFF,TGTGCCAGCAGCCTCACCGGGACAGGGGTCGGAGGAAAACTGTTTTTT
.,TRBV11-1,TRBJ2-1,.,CASSLESAAYNEQFF,TGTGCCAGCAGCTTAGAGTCGGCGGCATACAATGAGCAGTTCTTC
TRBD2,TRBV28,TRBJ2-1,.,CASSLLLAGALYNEQFF,TGTGCCAGCAGTTTATTACTAGCGGGAGCGCTATACAATGAGCAGTTCTTC
TRBD2,TRBV3-1/TRBV3-2,TRBJ2-1,.,CASSQDTSALTRGQFF,TGTGCCAGCAGCCAAGATACTAGCGCGCTCACCCGTGGGCAGTTCTTC
.,TRBV5-1,TRBJ2-7,.,CASSIGGTDYEGMNF,TGCGCCAGCAGCATAGGGGGGACAGACTACGAAGGTATGAACTTC
.,TRBV30,TRBJ1-2,.,CAWSVPGDPPYGYTF,TGTGCCTGGAGTGTGCCAGGGGATCCCCCCTATGGCTACACCTTC
TRBD2,TRBV5-4,TRBJ2-5,few,CASSLTSVSETQYF,TGTGCCAGCAGCTTGACTAGCGTCTCAGAGACCCAGTACTTC
.,TRBV27,TRBJ1-5,few,CASSSGSEWRGSDQPQHF,TGTGCCAGCAGTTCAGGGTCCGAATGGCGTGGGTCTGATCAGCCCCAGCATTTT
TRBD2,TRBV5-1,TRBJ2-2,.,CASRLIAGANTGELFF,TGCGCCAGCAGGTTAATAGCGGGCGCGAACACCGGGGAGCTGTTTTTT
TRBD2,TRBV30,TRBJ2-1,.,CAWSVFSGRYNEQFF,TGTGCCTGGAGTGTATTTAGCGGGCGGTACAATGAGCAGTTCTTC
TRBD1,TRBV27,TRBJ1-6,.,CASSIQGANSPLHF,TGTGCCAGCAGTATACAGGGGGCTAATTCACCCCTCCACTTT
TRBD1,TRBV29-1,TRBJ1-1,.,CSGGQGGTEAFF,TGCAGCGGAGGACAGGGTGGGACTGAAGCTTTCTTT
TRBD1,TRBV29-1,TRBJ2-2,.,CSAHSGTVGTGELFF,TGCAGCGCCCATTCCGGGACAGTGGGCACCGGGGAGCTGTTTTTT
TRBD1,TRBV7-3,TRBJ2-7,few,CASSWGQGYEQYF,TGTGCCAGCAGCTGGGGACAGGGCTACGAGCAGTACTTC
TRBD1,TRBV28,TRBJ2-7,.,CASSRTGGIYEQYF,TGTGCCAGCAGCCGGACAGGGGGAATCTACGAGCAGTACTTC
TRBD1,TRBV19,TRBJ1-1,.,CASNFDRGGTEAFF,TGTGCCAGTAATTTCGACAGGGGTGGCACTGAAGCTTTCTTT
.,TRBV5-1,TRBJ2-2,.,CASSKQAPGELFF,TGCGCCAGCAGCAAACAGGCTCCCGGGGAGCTGTTTTTT
.,TRBV4-1,TRBJ1-4,.,CASSPRGVTNEKLFF,TGCGCCAGCAGCCCAAGGGGTGTAACTAATGAAAAACTGTTTTTT
.,TRBV18,TRBJ2-1,.,CASSPPQSRYNEQFF,TGTGCCAGCTCACCACCGCAAAGCCGGTACAATGAGCAGTTCTTC
.,TRBV18,TRBJ2-7,.,CASSPPNIPYEQYF,TGTGCCAGCTCACCACCTAACATTCCTTACGAGCAGTACTTC
TRBD1,TRBV29-1,TRBJ2-1,.,CSITMDRGNGEQFF,TGCAGCATCACGATGGACAGGGGTAATGGTGAGCAGTTCTTC
TRBD1,TRBV11-2,TRBJ1-2,.,CASSPRDRGIGYTF,TGTGCCAGCAGCCCCCGGGACAGGGGTATCGGCTACACCTTC
TRBD1,TRBV3-1/TRBV3-2,TRBJ1-4,.,CASSKGQWDEKLFF,TGTGCCAGCAGCAAGGGACAGTGGGATGAAAAACTGTTTTTT
TRBD1,TRBV2,TRBJ1-2,.,CASRPSGTGYGYTF,TGTGCCAGCAGACCCTCCGGGACAGGCTATGGCTACACCTTC
.,TRBV30,TRBJ2-7,.,CAWTPLQSSYEQYF,TGTGCCTGGACCCCCTTACAGAGCTCCTACGAGCAGTACTTC
.,TRBV5-1,TRBJ1-1,.,CASSLDSLLVTEAFF,TGCGCCAGCAGCTTGGATTCTTTACTGGTCACTGAAGCTTTCTTT
TRBD2,TRBV19,TRBJ2-7,.,CASSMPGSSGKGYEQYF,TGTGCCAGTAGTATGCCGGGGTCCAGCGGGAAGGGGTACGAGCAGTACTTC